Each of the 11 T cell receptor beta chains below was sequenced from the same sample in a study of T-cell memory formation after mild COVID-19. MiXCR, applied by TCRdb to the 5' RACE reads, yields one record per CDR3 protein. The repertoire holds 65,000 to 90,000 distinct CDR3 sequences, with 9.5% to 15% as singletons. The specimen was PBMCs or a T cell subset sorted from them (not recorded which). The receptors derive from a young man who had mild COVID-19 (a few samples of this study predate the infection). Cell type and time point are not known.

J is TRBJ1-4 and V is TRBV15; TRBD1 matches at 12 bases. In germline, CDR1 is LNHNV, CDR2 YYDKDF (reference sequence). J was trimmed by 6 bases and V by 3 bases; bases with no gene match: 2. This CDR3 has 15 residues. The CDR3 spells CATSSRDRGHEKLFF. In nucleotides, the CDR3 is TGTGCCACCAGCAGCCGGGACAGGGGGCATGAAAAACTGTTTTTT.

This chain uses TRBV15 with TRBJ1-2; unclear D gene. Trimming cost V 8 bases and J 0 bases, with 7 bases left between them. Germline lookup yields CDR1 LNHNV and CDR2 YYDKDF (reference sequence). The length of the CDR3 is 12 residues. The CDR3 spells CATADSNYGYTF. In DNA, the CDR3 is TGTGCCACCGCAGACTCTAACTATGGCTACACCTTC.

This clonotype has ten or more counts. The CDR3 region is CASSLGPPGGTEAFF. DNA for the CDR3: TGTGCCAGCAGCTTAGGGCCCCCCGGGGGCACTGAAGCTTTCTTT. The chain couples TRBV5-5 to TRBJ1-1, with a weak D call TRBD1 (5 bases). V was shortened by 2 bases and J by 4 bases, with 15 bases between the two germline ends. CDR1 is SGHKS, CDR2 YYEKEE, per germline (reference sequence). The CDR3 length is 15 residues.

The J gene is TRBJ2-3, the V gene TRBV20-1, with 13 nucleotides matching TRBD2. The length of the CDR3 is 16 residues. Germline V gene lookup returns CDR1 DFQATT and CDR2 SNEGSKA (reference sequence). The ends lost 6 bases at V and 1 base at J; junction bases unmatched: 7. The CDR3 region has the DNA TGCAGTGCGCGGACTAGCGGGGGTGTTCGCACAGATACGCAGTATTTT. Residues: CSARTSGGVRTDTQYF.

The chain combines TRBV7-8 with TRBJ1-2; D uncertain. V lost 2 bases to trimming and J lost 0 bases, with 7 bases between them. This CDR3 contains 14 residues. Germline values: CDR1 SGHVS, CDR2 FQNEAQ. The CDR3 region has the DNA TGTGCCAGCAGCTTAAACCCGGCTAACTATGGCTACACCTTC. This encodes CASSLNPANYGYTF.

The table lists this clonotype with a few counts. The V gene is TRBV5-1, the J gene TRBJ2-2; D is possibly TRBD1 (6 bases). The CDR3 totals 17 residues. CDR1 and CDR2 from the germline V gene are SGHRS and YFSETQ. V lost 0 bases to trimming and J lost 5 bases, with 17 bases between them. The CDR3 DNA reads as TGCGCCAGCAGCTTGGCGGACAGCGTCTTGGGAACCGGGGAGCTGTTTTTT. It specifies CASSLADSVLGTGELFF. Together with reference TRBV5-1 and TRBJ2-2, the CDR3 gives the full variable domain: KAGVTQTPRYLIKTRGQQVTLSCSPISGHRSVSWYQQTPGQGLQFLFEYFSETQRNKGNFPGRFSGRQFSNSRSEMNVSTLELGDSALYLCASSLADSVLGTGELFFGEGSRLTVL.

V and J are TRBV24-1 and TRBJ2-3; D gene unclear. This CDR3 is built from 15 residues. V was trimmed by 0 bases and J by 5 bases, leaving 11 bases between them. Germline assignment: CDR1 KGHDR and CDR2 SFDVKD. The CDR3 sequence: CATSDLQRGGDTQYF. As DNA, the CDR3 is TGTGCCACCAGTGATTTGCAGCGCGGCGGAGATACGCAGTATTTT.

The sample holds many counts of this clonotype. This rearrangement joins TRBV7-7 to TRBJ2-3; a possible D gene is TRBD2 (6 bases). CDR3 size: 15 residues. The germline CDR1 and CDR2 sequences are SSHAT and FNYEAQ (reference sequence). V was pared by 1 base and J by 5 bases, with 13 bases between. The CDR3 loop is CASSLGRGGVDTQYF. The CDR3 DNA sequence: TGTGCCAGCAGCTTAGGACGGGGAGGAGTAGATACGCAGTATTTT.

This clonotype was seen only a few times. The gene calls are TRBV7-6 and TRBJ2-5; 9 bases match TRBD1. Germline V gene data show CDR1 as SGHVS and CDR2 as FNYEAQ. Germline trimming cut 1 base from V and 5 bases from J; bases unmatched to any gene: 5. The CDR3 is 15 amino acids. CDR3 sequence: CASSLEGQGGETQYF. The CDR3 bases are TGTGCCAGCAGCTTAGAGGGACAGGGTGGGGAGACCCAGTACTTC.

The sample holds a few counts of this clonotype. The chain recombines TRBV6-5 with TRBJ2-3; TRBD2 agrees at 9 bases. The CDR3 is made up of 21 amino acids. V was pared by 0 bases and J by 1 base, with 17 bases of the junction left unmatched. Germline CDR1 reads MNHEY; CDR2 reads SVGAGI. Written as DNA, the CDR3 is TGTGCCAGCAGTTACTCAGGTTCGGGGACTAGCCGGATGGACCGCACAGATACGCAGTATTTT. Residues: CASSYSGSGTSRMDRTDTQYF.

This clonotype has more than one count but fewer than ten. The genes are TRBV2 and TRBJ2-5; 8 bases line up with TRBD2. The CDR3 spans 16 residues. Germline assignment: CDR1 SNHLY and CDR2 FYNNEI. Germline trimming cut 6 bases from V and 2 bases from J; bases unmatched to any gene: 11. CDR3 sequence (DNA): TGTGCCAGCAGGAAGAAGGCTAGCGGGTATCAAGAGACCCAGTACTTC. This codes for CASRKKASGYQETQYF.